The T cell receptor beta chain under discussion was sequenced for a study of blood T cell repertoires in COVID-19. Authors' methods: Counts of nucleated cells, estimated from reference gene primer amplification, were obtained. Produced via immunoSEQ multiplex PCR; TCRdb's table is partial and in-frame only. V and J calls and clone size are as listed in that table; D and trimming were resolved from the DNA. The sample has about 400,000 clones; just under 90% are singletons. Each participant's cohort was designated according to participant-reported clinical history. The CDR3 loop spans 12 amino acids. Trimming took off 2 bases at V and 7 bases at J, with 8 bases between the two ends. Germline-derived CDR1 and CDR2 are WSHSY and SAAADI.

The rearrangement uses TRBV10-2 and TRBJ1-1; a possible D gene is TRBD1 (5 bases). Sample: PBMCs or T cells enriched from blood (not recorded which). The receptor's source is a woman between 25 and 40 years old who had recovered from COVID-19. As DNA, the CDR3 is TGCGCCAGCAGTGAGCAGGGATATGAAGCTTTCTTT. Translated: CASSEQGYEAFF.